The next 25 T cell receptor beta chains were all read from a single sample in a study of PD-1 blockade in classical Hodgkin lymphoma. The assay was immunoSEQ multiplex PCR, and TCRdb's table has in-frame clones only and misses some. The table has around 66,000 clones, approximately 90% seen once; the top ten hold over 14%. Exposure to brentuximab vedotin varied, and each patient had relapsed following autologous stem cell transplantation. Source: peripheral blood mononuclear cells (PBMCs), taken at baseline. These receptors were collected from a human donor with classical Hodgkin lymphoma.

As for this clone: Additional DNA sequences in this sample encode the identical CDR3. CDR3 sequence: CASSLRDRDYGYTF. CDR3 coding DNA: TGTGCCAGCAGTCTCCGGGACAGGGACTATGGCTACACCTTC. The chain uses TRBV27 and TRBJ1-2; TRBD1 aligns across 9 bases. The V gene end was trimmed by 5 bases and the J gene end by 3 bases; junction bases not matched to a gene: 4. Germline-derived CDR1 and CDR2 are MNHEY and SMNVEV (reference sequence). The CDR3 contains 14 residues.

This clone was seen just once. The chain joins TRBV30 to TRBJ1-2; 10 nucleotides line up with TRBD1. Trimming at V came to 4 bases and at J to 3 bases, leaving 8 bases not matched to a gene. Germline CDR1 reads GTSNPN; CDR2 reads SVGIG (reference sequence). CDR3 length equals 15 residues. DNA for the CDR3: TGTGCCTGGACCGTCGGGACAGGGGCTTACTATGGCTACACCTTC. Protein sequence: CAWTVGTGAYYGYTF.

The chain uses TRBV9 and TRBJ2-3; 9 bases agree with TRBD2. V trimming: 0 bases; J trimming: 0 bases; junction bases outside the gene matches: 8. The CDR3 totals 18 residues. CDR1 and CDR2 from the germline V gene are SGDLS and YYNGEE. The CDR3 region has the DNA TGTGCCAGCAGCGTAGGCCTAGCGGGGACTACTAGCACAGATACGCAGTATTTT. Residues: CASSVGLAGTTSTDTQYF.

This chain joins TRBV7-9 and TRBJ1-1; no clear D gene. Germline lookup yields CDR1 SEHNR and CDR2 FQNEAQ (reference sequence). Deletions cut 3 bases from V and 8 bases from J, with 10 bases between. The CDR3 length is 12 residues. This chain's CDR3 is CASSFEFEEAFF. The CDR3 nucleotides read TGTGCCAGCAGCTTCGAATTCGAGGAAGCTTTCTTT.

This sequence joins TRBV5-4 and TRBJ1-6; TRBD1 aligns across 7 bases. The CDR3 contains 16 residues. V shed 3 bases and J 6 bases; nucleotides not matched to a gene: 9. Germline CDR1 is SGHNT and CDR2 is YYREEE (reference sequence). CDR3 in DNA: TGTGCCAGCAGCTCGTCAGTTACAGGGGTTAATTCACCCCTCCACTTT. This gives the protein CASSSSVTGVNSPLHF. The variable domain in full, completed from reference TRBV5-4 and TRBJ1-6, reads ETGVTQSPTHLIKTRGQQVTLRCSSQSGHNTVSWYQQALGQGPQFIFQYYREEENGRGNFPPRFSGLQFPNYSSELNVNALELDDSALYLCASSSSVTGVNSPLHFGNGTRLTVT.

The chain is built from TRBV5-1 and TRBJ2-7; 7 positions match TRBD1. With V trimmed by 1 base and J by 5 bases, 9 bases remained unmatched. CDR1 SGHRS and CDR2 YFSETQ come from the germline V gene. CDR3 length equals 15 residues. The CDR3 is CASSLWEQGIDEQYF. CDR3 in DNA: TGCGCCAGCAGCTTGTGGGAACAGGGGATCGACGAGCAGTACTTC.

The chain is built from TRBV6-1 and TRBJ1-2, with D possibly being TRBD1 (6 bases). This CDR3 is 13 amino acids long. Trimming pared 0 bases from V and 4 bases from J, leaving 6 bases between. Germline assignment: CDR1 MNHNS and CDR2 SASEGT. The CDR3 spells CASSEAGGYGYTF. The CDR3 DNA is TGTGCCAGCAGTGAAGCAGGGGGCTATGGCTACACCTTC.

This clone was seen only once. The rearrangement links TRBV4-2 to TRBJ2-1; TRBD1 is a possible D gene (6 bases). There are 13 residues in the CDR3. V shed 5 bases and J shed 5 bases, with 10 bases lying between them. CDR1 is LGHNA and CDR2 is YNFKEQ in the germline V gene. For the CDR3, the DNA is TGTGCCAGCAGCTATACAGGGAACAATGAGCAGTTCTTC. Its translation is CASSYTGNNEQFF.

V usage is TRBV19 and J usage is TRBJ1-2; 8 bases match TRBD1. Unmatched junction bases numbered 11, after V lost 7 bases and J lost 7 bases. The germline V gene encodes CDR1 LNHDA and CDR2 SQIVND (reference sequence). The CDR3 totals 14 residues. The CDR3 sequence is CASTPNRDRSGYTF. CDR3 sequence (DNA): TGTGCCAGTACTCCCAATCGGGACAGGTCTGGCTACACCTTC.

Turning to this clone: Other nucleotide sequences from this sample produce the same CDR3. V and J are TRBV20-1 and TRBJ2-5; D not resolved. V lost 1 base, J lost 5 bases, and 5 bases lay in between. Germline lookup yields CDR1 DFQATT and CDR2 SNEGSKA (reference sequence). This CDR3 is 11 amino acids long. The CDR3 nucleotides read TGCAGTGCTAGAGTCGGGGAGACCCAGTACTTC. Its translation is CSARVGETQYF.

The chain links TRBV6-5 to TRBJ2-3; D gene ambiguous. There are 10 residues in the CDR3. Germline V CDR1 and CDR2: MNHEY, SVGAGI. The germline V and J ends were trimmed by 10 bases and 1 base, with 3 bases remaining between them. The CDR3 DNA is TGTGCCATAGGCACAGATACGCAGTATTTT. This sequence encodes CAIGTDTQYF.

The rearrangement joins TRBV28 to TRBJ1-2; maybe TRBD1 (5 bases). This CDR3 comprises 15 residues. Germline V gives CDR1 MDHEN, CDR2 SYDVKM. Trimming pared 5 bases from V and 3 bases from J, leaving 16 bases between. Here the CDR3 reads CASSTGAADYYGYTF. The CDR3 DNA follows: TGTGCCAGCAGTACTGGGGCAGCGGACTACTATGGCTACACCTTC.

The table lists this clone with a few counts. The gene calls are TRBV19 and TRBJ2-3; the match to TRBD1 covers 9 bases. Germline V gene sequence: CDR1 LNHDA, CDR2 SQIVND (reference sequence). The CDR3 contains 15 residues. Trimming removed 4 bases from V and 6 bases from J; junction bases left unmatched: 8. The CDR3 protein is CASSTWTGEEDTQYF. As DNA, the CDR3 is TGTGCCAGTAGTACCTGGACAGGGGAGGAGGATACGCAGTATTTT.

This sequence joins TRBV4-2 and TRBJ1-1; D unresolved. Germline assignment: CDR1 LGHNA and CDR2 YNFKEQ. The CDR3 is 12 residues long. V shed 0 bases and J shed 6 bases, with 5 bases lying between them. This chain's CDR3 is CASSQEGPEAFF. The CDR3 region has the DNA TGTGCCAGCAGCCAAGAAGGGCCTGAAGCTTTCTTT.

This rearrangement joins TRBV5-4 to TRBJ1-3; D is ambiguous. Germline V gives CDR1 SGHNT, CDR2 YYREEE (reference sequence). Trimming took 0 bases from V and 2 from J, leaving 9 bases between them. The CDR3 is made up of 15 amino acids. CDR3: CASSLGPDTGNTIYF. In DNA form, the CDR3 reads TGTGCCAGCAGCTTGGGGCCCGATACTGGAAACACCATATATTTT.

The V gene is TRBV6-6, the J gene TRBJ1-2, with D possibly TRBD1 on 5 matching bases. Germline V gene sequence: CDR1 MNHNY, CDR2 SVGAGI (reference sequence). With 7 bases removed from V and 4 bases from J, the gap between germline ends came to 16 bases. The CDR3 totals 14 residues. The CDR3 DNA reads as TGTGCCAGCACTCTCAGGGACGTTTCCTATGGCTACACCTTC. This translates into CASTLRDVSYGYTF.

The genes are TRBV28 and TRBJ1-1; TRBD1 matches 11 bases. CDR1 is MDHEN and CDR2 is SYDVKM in the germline V gene. The V gene end was trimmed by 4 bases and the J gene end by 6 bases; junction bases not matched to a gene: 10. This CDR3 region has 16 residues. The CDR3, as DNA: TGTGCCAGCAGTTCGCCGGGACAGGGGGTAAGTGCTGAAGCTTTCTTT. Its protein is CASSSPGQGVSAEAFF.

The chain carries TRBV6-5 and TRBJ1-2; D is possibly TRBD1 (6 bases). Trimming left V 5 bases short and J 8 bases short, with 12 bases between. The CDR3 covers 12 residues. From germline, CDR1 is MNHEY and CDR2 SVGAGI. CDR3 in amino acids: CASSAYREGYTF. The CDR3 DNA follows: TGTGCCAGCAGTGCCTACAGGGAGGGCTACACCTTC.

This chain joins TRBV10-3 and TRBJ2-2, with TRBD1 matching 9 bases. From germline, CDR1 is ENHRY and CDR2 SYGVKD. The V gene end was trimmed by 6 bases and the J gene end by 1 base; junction bases not matched to a gene: 0. The CDR3 totals 14 residues. The CDR3 bases are TGTGCCATCAGGGGACAGGGGAACACCGGGGAGCTGTTTTTT. Translation gives CAIRGQGNTGELFF.

J is TRBJ1-2 and V is TRBV7-9; 9 bases map to TRBD1. The length of the CDR3 is 15 residues. J was trimmed by 7 bases and V by 5 bases; bases with no gene match: 11. Germline-derived CDR1 and CDR2 are SEHNR and FQNEAQ (reference sequence). The CDR3 DNA follows: TGTGCCAGCAGCCACCCCACAGGGGGCGGGAGTGGCTACACCTTC. Translation: CASSHPTGGGSGYTF.

The V call is TRBV25-1, the J call TRBJ2-7; perhaps TRBD2 as D (5 bases). The CDR3 has 13 residues. V was shortened by 5 bases and J by 2 bases, with 10 bases between the two germline ends. Germline values: CDR1 MGHDK, CDR2 SYGVNS. The chain's CDR3 is CASSYGGTYEQYF. As DNA, the CDR3 is TGTGCCAGCAGTTACGGAGGAACCTACGAGCAGTACTTC.

The CDR3 DNA follows: TGTGCCAGCAGCTTAGGTAGGAATCAGCCCCAGCATTTT. This gives the protein CASSLGRNQPQHF. V and J are TRBV7-9 and TRBJ1-5; the D is unclear. The germline V gene has CDR1 SEHNR and CDR2 FQNEAQ (reference sequence). This CDR3 has 13 amino acids. V was shortened by 1 base and J by 4 bases, with 5 bases between the two germline ends.

This rearrangement joins TRBV11-2 to TRBJ2-4; 9 bases match TRBD1. V trimming: 7 bases; J trimming: 1 base; junction bases outside the gene matches: 11. There are 17 residues in the CDR3. CDR1 SGHAT and CDR2 FQNNGV come from the germline V gene. CDR3 region: CASTLGQGKGAKNIQYF. CDR3 DNA: TGTGCCAGCACCCTGGGACAGGGAAAGGGGGCCAAAAACATTCAGTACTTC.

V and J are TRBV27 and TRBJ1-2; D is unresolved. Germline-derived CDR1 and CDR2 are MNHEY and SMNVEV (reference sequence). Trimming took 0 bases from V and 4 from J, leaving 12 bases between them. CDR3 size: 15 residues. CDR3 DNA sequence: TGTGCCAGCAGTTTATCCCCCTTATCATTCTATGGCTACACCTTC. Translation gives CASSLSPLSFYGYTF.

The genes are TRBV27 and TRBJ2-3, with TRBD2 matching over 7 bases. Germline assignment: CDR1 MNHEY and CDR2 SMNVEV (reference sequence). This CDR3 spans 15 amino acids. V shed 2 bases and J 2 bases; nucleotides not matched to a gene: 4. CDR3 in DNA: TGTGCCAGCAGTTTACTAGCGGTAGACACAGATACGCAGTATTTT. Translation: CASSLLAVDTDTQYF.